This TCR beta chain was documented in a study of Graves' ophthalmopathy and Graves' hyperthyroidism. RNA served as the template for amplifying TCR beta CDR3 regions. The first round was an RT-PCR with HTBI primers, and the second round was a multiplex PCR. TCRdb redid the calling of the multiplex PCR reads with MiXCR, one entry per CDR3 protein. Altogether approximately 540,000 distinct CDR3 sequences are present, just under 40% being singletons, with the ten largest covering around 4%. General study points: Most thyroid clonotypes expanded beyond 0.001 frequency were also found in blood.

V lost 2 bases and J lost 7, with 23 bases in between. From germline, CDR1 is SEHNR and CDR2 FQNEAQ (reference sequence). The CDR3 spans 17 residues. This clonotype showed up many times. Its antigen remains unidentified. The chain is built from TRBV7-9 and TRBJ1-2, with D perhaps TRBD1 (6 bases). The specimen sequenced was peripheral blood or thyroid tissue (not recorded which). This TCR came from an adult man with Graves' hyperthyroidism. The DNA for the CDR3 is TGTGCCAGCAGCTTAAAAATTCCGGGACACGGAGTCGGTGGCTACACCTTC. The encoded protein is CASSLKIPGHGVGGYTF.